This T cell receptor (beta chain) emerged from a study of cytomegalovirus exposure and HLA in healthy donors. About the study: Findings of an earlier analysis included under 140 million unique TCR beta sequences from around 180 million T cells.

About this clone itself: Its target is unknown. The same CDR3 is also encoded by other DNA sequences in this sample.

The primer mix had 60 Vbeta and 13 Jbeta primers. Method: immunoSEQ multiplex PCR; TCRdb's copy keeps in-frame clones and lacks some. The table has approximately 210,000 clones, 75% to 80% seen once. Findings of the study overall: CMV serostatus was the only immune exposure information that was available.

The CDR3 length is 16 residues. Trimming at V came to 0 bases and at J to 7 bases, leaving 8 bases not matched to a gene. Per germline, CDR1 MNHNY and CDR2 SVGAGI (reference sequence). Sequencing was carried out using PBMCs. This sequence was found in a male donor in good health and CMV-seronegative. This chain connects TRBV6-6 to TRBJ2-1; TRBD1 agrees at 8 bases. CDR3 loop: CASSYSRTGLDNEQFF. The CDR3 region has the DNA TGTGCCAGCAGTTACTCGAGGACAGGGTTGGATAATGAGCAGTTCTTC.